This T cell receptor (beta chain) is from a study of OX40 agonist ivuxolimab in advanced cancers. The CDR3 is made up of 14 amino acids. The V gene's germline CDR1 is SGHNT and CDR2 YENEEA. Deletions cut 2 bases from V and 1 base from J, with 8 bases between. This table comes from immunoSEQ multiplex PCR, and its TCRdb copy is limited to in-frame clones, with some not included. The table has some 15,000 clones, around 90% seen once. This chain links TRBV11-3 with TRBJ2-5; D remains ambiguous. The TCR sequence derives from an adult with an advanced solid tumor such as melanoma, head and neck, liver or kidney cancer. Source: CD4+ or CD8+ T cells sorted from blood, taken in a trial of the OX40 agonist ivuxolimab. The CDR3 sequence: CASSLHASQETQYF. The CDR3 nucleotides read TGTGCCAGCAGCTTACATGCATCCCAAGAGACCCAGTACTTC.